One TCR beta chain is described in this entry. The V end lost 7 bases, the J end lost 3 bases, and 15 bases lay between the germline ends. This CDR3 has 14 amino acids. Per the germline V gene, CDR1 is MNHEY and CDR2 is SMNVEV (reference sequence). The naive CD8 fraction comprised CD45RO-negative cells positively selected for CCR7 and excluded terminally differentiated effector memory CD45RA+ cells. The entry originates in a study of shared clonotypes between healthy human individuals. This table comes from immunoSEQ multiplex PCR, and its TCRdb copy is limited to in-frame clones, with some not included. The table shows over 2 million clones, with about 95% occurring only once.

The TCR originated in a young man in good health. This chain links TRBV27 with TRBJ1-1; a weak D match, TRBD1 (5 bases). Sample: naive CD8+ T cells sorted from blood. In nucleotides, the CDR3 is TGTGCCAGCAAGTTTGGGGGTACCGACACTGAAGCTTTCTTT. This gives the protein CASKFGGTDTEAFF.